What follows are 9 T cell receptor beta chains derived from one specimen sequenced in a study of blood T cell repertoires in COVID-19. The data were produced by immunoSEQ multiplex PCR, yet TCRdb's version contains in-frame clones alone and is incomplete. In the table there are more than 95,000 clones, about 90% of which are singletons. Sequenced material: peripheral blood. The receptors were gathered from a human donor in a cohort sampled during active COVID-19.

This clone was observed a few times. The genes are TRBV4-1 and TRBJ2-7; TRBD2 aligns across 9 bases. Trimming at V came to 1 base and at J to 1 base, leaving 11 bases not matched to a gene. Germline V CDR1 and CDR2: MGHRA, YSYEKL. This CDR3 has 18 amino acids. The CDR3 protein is CASSQGSAGSGGSYEQYF. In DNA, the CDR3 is TGCGCCAGCAGCCAAGGGAGCGCTGGTAGCGGGGGATCCTACGAGCAGTACTTC.

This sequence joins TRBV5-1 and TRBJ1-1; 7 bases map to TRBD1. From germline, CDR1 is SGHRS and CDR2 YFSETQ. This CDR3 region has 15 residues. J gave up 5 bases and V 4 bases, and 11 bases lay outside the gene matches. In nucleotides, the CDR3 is TGCGCCAGCAGCGAACAATCGACAGGGAGGACTGAAGCTTTCTTT. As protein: CASSEQSTGRTEAFF.

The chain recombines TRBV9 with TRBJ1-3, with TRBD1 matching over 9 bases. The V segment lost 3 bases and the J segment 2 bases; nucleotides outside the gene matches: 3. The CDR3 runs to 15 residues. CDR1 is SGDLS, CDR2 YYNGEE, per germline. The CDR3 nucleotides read TGTGCCAGCAGCGGGAGACAGGGGGCTGGAAACACCATATATTTT. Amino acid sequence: CASSGRQGAGNTIYF.

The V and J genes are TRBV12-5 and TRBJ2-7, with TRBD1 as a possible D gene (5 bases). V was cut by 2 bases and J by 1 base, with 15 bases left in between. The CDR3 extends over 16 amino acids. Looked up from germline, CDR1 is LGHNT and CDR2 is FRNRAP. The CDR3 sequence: CASGLSPGRVSYEQYF. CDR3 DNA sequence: TGTGCTAGTGGTTTGTCACCCGGCAGGGTTTCCTACGAGCAGTACTTC.

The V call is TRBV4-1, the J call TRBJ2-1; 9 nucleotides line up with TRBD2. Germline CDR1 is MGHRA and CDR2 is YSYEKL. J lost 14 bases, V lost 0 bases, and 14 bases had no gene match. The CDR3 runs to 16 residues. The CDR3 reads CASSQDERTSDRSKFF. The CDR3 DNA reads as TGCGCCAGCAGCCAAGATGAAAGGACTAGCGACAGATCGAAGTTCTTC.

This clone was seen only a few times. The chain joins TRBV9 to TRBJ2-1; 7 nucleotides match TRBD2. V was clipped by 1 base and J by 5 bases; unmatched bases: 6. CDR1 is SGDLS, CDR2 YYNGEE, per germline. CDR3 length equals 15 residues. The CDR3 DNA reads TGTGCCAGCAGCGTACTAGCGGAGCTTAACAATGAGCAGTTCTTC. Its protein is CASSVLAELNNEQFF.

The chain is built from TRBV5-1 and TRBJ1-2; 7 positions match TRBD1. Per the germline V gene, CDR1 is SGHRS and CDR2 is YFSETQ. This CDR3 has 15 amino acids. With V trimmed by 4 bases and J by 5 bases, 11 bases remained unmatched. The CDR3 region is CASSKQPGQTYGYTF. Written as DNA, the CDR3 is TGCGCCAGCAGCAAACAACCGGGACAGACATATGGCTACACCTTC.

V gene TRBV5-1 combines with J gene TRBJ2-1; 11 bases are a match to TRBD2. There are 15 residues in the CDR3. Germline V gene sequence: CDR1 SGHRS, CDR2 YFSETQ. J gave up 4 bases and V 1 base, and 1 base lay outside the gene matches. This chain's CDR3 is CASSLTSGGYNEQFF. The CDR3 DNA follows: TGCGCCAGCAGCTTGACTAGCGGGGGATACAATGAGCAGTTCTTC.

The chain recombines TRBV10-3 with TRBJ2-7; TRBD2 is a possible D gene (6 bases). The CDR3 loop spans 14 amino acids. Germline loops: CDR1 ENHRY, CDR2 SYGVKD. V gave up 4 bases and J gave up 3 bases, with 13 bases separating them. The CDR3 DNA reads TGTGCCATCAGTGCACTTAGCGGAGTCTACGAGCAGTACTTC. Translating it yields CAISALSGVYEQYF.